This T cell receptor (beta chain) was documented in a study of blood T cells in healthy people across ages (dated by TCRdb to about 2015). About the investigation overall: In model experiments, template switching captured roughly one uniquely barcoded TCR beta cDNA molecule for every two T cells. To track age-related changes in TCR beta repertoire diversity, the study relied on deep sequencing normalized with unique cDNA molecular identifiers. To avoid experimental bias, donors of different ages were distributed randomly across sequencing lanes. The study analyzed two additional independent replicas of 1 million unique cDNA reads from the same blood draw for two donors, one aged 18 to 29 and one aged 80 or older. The donors were split into four age groups: young (average 16 years), middle-aged (about 40), aged (roughly 68) and long-lived (approximately 80). General findings and caveats noted by the study authors: Because profiling used bulk unsorted PBMCs, naive and antigen-experienced compartments could not be compared conclusively. The long-lived group showed more naive CD4+ T cells, fewer expanded clones and increased TCR diversity than the aged group, suggesting age selection. The percentage of naive T cells measured by flow cytometry correlated strongly with observed TCR beta diversity. As age increased, observed TCR beta diversity per million T cells dropped in a roughly linear way, and a significant reduction was already evident by age about 40. Estimates of total diversity based on one million sequenced T cells were considered lower bounds and underestimates. Because the CMV infection status of the donors was unknown, age-related changes in expanded clonotypes may potentially have been confounded.

Donors were a few dozen systemically healthy Caucasian individuals from Russia aged roughly 6 to 90 years. Around 9.9 milliliters of peripheral blood were collected from each donor into EDTA-treated Vacutainer tubes. Ficoll-Paque density-gradient centrifugation was used to isolate PBMCs, with at least 7 million per sample. Total RNA was extracted from PBMCs with Trizol reagent, with at least 6 micrograms obtained per sample. The percentages of naive CD45RAhigh/CD27high T cells were determined by flow cytometry on a PBMC aliquot from every donor. The library was generated by 5' RACE. Instrument on record: Illumina HiSeq 2500. A second PCR of about 6 to 11 cycles was performed with a sample-barcoded 5' primer and a J-beta primer mix. A unique molecular identifier was introduced onto each TCR beta cDNA molecule by a template-switch 5' adaptor carrying 12 random nucleotides. Each sample yielded at least 2.5 million CDR3-containing paired-end reads. First-strand cDNA synthesis was performed from all RNA using the Mint cDNA synthesis kit, with priming by a TRBC-specific oligonucleotide. Following uracil-DNA glycosylase treatment, a first 18-cycle PCR with universal primers M1SS and BC2_uni_R was performed on all cDNA. The paper's data handling went like this. For normalization, 1 million high-quality reads were randomly selected from each sample, with every read carrying a distinct molecular identifier. Instead of being binned into consensus sequences, reads that shared molecular identifiers were thrown out. MiTCR, with a Q25 quality threshold and the strictest error-elimination algorithm, was used for CDR3 identification, clonotype clustering and error correction. A nonparametric unseen species model with Euler transformation was used to estimate a lower bound on total TCR beta diversity. TCRdb ran its own pipeline on the public reads, namely fastp trimming at Q25 and MiXCR clone calling, and kept in-frame beta chains. Entries are consolidated by CDR3 protein sequence, retaining the most common genes and DNA. For this entry, the V and J calls and clone size follow TCRdb and not the study's own pipeline. The sample has approximately 1.5 million distinct CDR3 sequences on record, roughly 32% of them singletons. Of the sample, 11% falls within the top ten clones.

Taken from cysteine to phenylalanine, the CDR3 has 14 residues. Here the CDR3 DNA is all that survives: 42 bases in frame from base 1. V loses 4 bases at its end and J loses 4 bases; junction bases beyond the gene matches: 9. CDR1 and CDR2, looked up from the germline V gene (reference sequence), are GTSNPN and SVGIG. About this clonotype itself: Its target antigen remains unknown. No much larger clone exists at a distance of one base, and base qualities are not known.

The sequenced material came from blood. This clonotype was obtained from a woman in her thirties in good health. Here the chain combines TRBV30 and TRBJ1-2, with 7 middle bases fitting TRBD1. In nucleotides, the sequence is TGTGCCTGGATCCGACAGGGCACCAGCTATGGCTACACCTTC. Translated, this gives CAWIRQGTSYGYTF.